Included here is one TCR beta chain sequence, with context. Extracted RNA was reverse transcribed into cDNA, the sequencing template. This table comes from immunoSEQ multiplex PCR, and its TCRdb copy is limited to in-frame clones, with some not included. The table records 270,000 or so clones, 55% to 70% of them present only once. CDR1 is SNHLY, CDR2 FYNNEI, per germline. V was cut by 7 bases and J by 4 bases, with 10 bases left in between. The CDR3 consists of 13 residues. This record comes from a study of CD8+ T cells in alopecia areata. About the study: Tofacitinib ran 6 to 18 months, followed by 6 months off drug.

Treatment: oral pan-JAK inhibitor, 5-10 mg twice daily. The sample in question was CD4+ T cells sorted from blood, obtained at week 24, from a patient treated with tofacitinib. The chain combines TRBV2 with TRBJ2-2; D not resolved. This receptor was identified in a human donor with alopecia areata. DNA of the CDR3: TGTGCCAGCACCGCGGCCGTCACCGGGGAGCTGTTTTTT. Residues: CASTAAVTGELFF.